A selection of T cell receptor beta chains follows, all from one sample in a study of cytomegalovirus exposure and HLA in healthy donors. Libraries were prepared by immunoSEQ multiplex PCR; TCRdb keeps only in-frame clonotypes and omits some of them. Counted here are 95,000 to 100,000 clones, more than 80% occurring once; the ten biggest clones make up 3% to 4%. Sequencing input: PBMCs. These receptors were taken from a man aged 30-40 years in good health and CMV-seronegative. The CDR3 runs from the conserved cysteine through the conserved F or W. The D gene is left open where the match is weak.

D gene,V gene,CDR3 protein
NA,TRBV29-1,CSVVGLWDRSEQFF
NA,TRBV27,CASSFKQGLLSSGANVLTF
NA,TRBV5-8,CASSPLSSYNEQFF
NA,TRBV9,CASSVQQGRGGEKLFF
NA,TRBV28,CASSQLAAYYEQYF
TRBD1,TRBV19,CASRQDRGSEQPQHF
TRBD1,TRBV13,CASSARGQGTYEQYF
TRBD2,TRBV27,CASSLIAGLDNEQFF
NA,TRBV11-2,CASSSYRGARESTDTQYF
NA,TRBV7-9,CASSSLAEGYTF
NA,TRBV9,CASSVDAGLRRGNEQFF
NA,TRBV7-9,CASSRQVNTEAFF
NA,TRBV27,CASSPRRHTSYEQYF
TRBD1,TRBV11-3,CASSLGRQGMDEQFF
TRBD2,TRBV10-3,CAISEGAGLAGGEQFF